A single sample gave rise to the 3 T cell receptor beta chains below, sequenced in a study of control samples from healthy donors and cancer patients. Using immunoSEQ multiplex PCR, the repertoire was profiled, and TCRdb retains in-frame clones only, with some absent. The table includes about 170,000 clones, 90% to 95% detected once. The sample consisted of blood. These receptors came from a woman under 40 in good health.

This chain joins TRBV9 and TRBJ2-1; 14 bases match TRBD2. The germline V gene has CDR1 SGDLS and CDR2 YYNGEE. This CDR3 contains 17 residues. Trimming at V came to 4 bases and at J to 4 bases, leaving 7 bases not matched to a gene. In DNA form, the CDR3 reads TGTGCCAGCAGCCAGGGACTAGCGGGAGCCCTTTACAATGAGCAGTTCTTC. This codes for CASSQGLAGALYNEQFF.

The genes are TRBV11-1 and TRBJ1-1, with D maybe TRBD1 (6 bases). V lost 6 bases, J lost 4 bases, and 12 bases lay in between. In germline, CDR1 is SGHAT, CDR2 FQDESV (reference sequence). The CDR3 extends over 13 amino acids. The CDR3 DNA follows: TGTGCCAGCAGACCCAGGGGTACCACTGAAGCTTTCTTT. Translating it yields CASRPRGTTEAFF. Complete variable domain (other parts from reference TRBV11-1 and TRBJ1-1): EAEVAQSPRYKITEKSQAVAFWCDPISGHATLYWYRQILGQGPELLVQFQDESVVDDSQLPKDRFSAERLKGVDSTLKIQPAELGDSAMYLCASRPRGTTEAFFGQGTRLTVV.

Points on this clone: Distinct nucleotide sequences in the sample also encode this CDR3. The chain has TRBV6-5 and TRBJ1-5, with 9 positions matching TRBD1. The CDR3 totals 15 residues. Germline CDR1 and CDR2: MNHEY and SVGAGI. V was pared by 5 bases and J by 2 bases, with 4 bases of the junction left unmatched. The DNA of the CDR3 is TGTGCCAGCAGTAGACGGGACAGGGGCAATCAGCCCCAGCATTTT. This translates into CASSRRDRGNQPQHF.